This paragraph covers one T cell receptor (beta chain) sequence. Its specificity is unknown. The data are from a study of cytomegalovirus exposure and HLA in healthy donors. Study-level results: It is likely that the observed cluster of highly shared sequence variants was a sequencing artifact.

Unrecorded immune exposures were likely, despite nominal health at sampling. The PCR made use of 60 Vbeta and 13 Jbeta primers. Using immunoSEQ multiplex PCR, the repertoire was profiled, and TCRdb retains in-frame clones only, with some absent. The data contain under 250,000 clones, over 65% of them seen just once; the ten biggest clones take up over 0.55%. Sequenced material: PBMCs. The TCR sequence derives from a man aged 18 to 30 in good health and CMV-seronegative.

DNA for the CDR3: TGTGCCATCACCCCCAAAGCGGGAGGGAAAGCAGATACGCAGTATTTT. Translating gives CAITPKAGGKADTQYF. The chain uses TRBV10-3 and TRBJ2-3; 10 nucleotides match TRBD2. The CDR3 covers 16 residues. With 7 bases clipped from V and 4 bases from J, the junction kept 11 bases outside the gene matches. Germline CDR1 reads ENHRY; CDR2 reads SYGVKD.